The 23 T cell receptor beta chains below were found in one sample sequenced in a study of blood T cells in healthy people across ages (dated by TCRdb to about 2015). The library was generated by 5' RACE. Sequencing took place on an Illumina HiSeq 2500. The second PCR ran for roughly 7 to 11 cycles and used a J-beta primer mix along with a sample-barcoded 5' primer. TCRdb cleaned the public reads at Q25 with fastp, built clones with MiXCR and kept in-frame beta chains. Duplicate CDR3 protein sequences are folded into a single record with the most common DNA and genes. For this sample the table gives fewer than 900,000 distinct CDR3 sequences, of which roughly 34% were detected only once. 13% of the sample goes to the ten largest clones. The specimen sequenced was blood. All receptors come from a young man in good health.

In this sample, this clonotype turned up a few times. This chain uses TRBV27 with TRBJ1-1; TRBD1 matches at 8 bases. CDR3 length: 15 amino acids. Germline V gene data show CDR1 as MNHEY and CDR2 as SMNVEV (reference sequence). V gave up 3 bases and J gave up 6 bases; unmatched junction bases: 9. CDR3 coding DNA: TGTGCCAGCAGTTTCTCTGGGACAGGCCTCCCTGAAGCTTTCTTT. As protein: CASSFSGTGLPEAFF.

This clonotype was seen a few times. The chain recombines TRBV9 with TRBJ2-7, with TRBD1 matching 8 bases. The CDR3 is 14 residues long. Germline CDR1 and CDR2: SGDLS and YYNGEE. The J segment lost 3 bases and the V segment lost 2 bases, leaving 4 bases of the junction unmatched. CDR3 DNA: TGTGCCAGCAGCGTCGGGACAGGCGACTACGAGCAGTACTTC. Its protein product is CASSVGTGDYEQYF.

J is TRBJ1-2 and V is TRBV12-3 or TRBV12-4, with a tentative D call TRBD1 (6 bases). V lost 7 bases and J lost 2, with 14 bases in between. CDR3 length: 14 residues. This CDR3 reads CASNPTGFNYGYTF. Here the CDR3 DNA reads TGTGCCAGCAACCCGACAGGATTCAACTATGGCTACACCTTC.

The chain combines TRBV14 with TRBJ2-1, with a possible D match to TRBD2 (6 bases). Near its end, the DNA agrees better with TRBJ2-7, so the J call may be wrong. There are 15 residues in the CDR3. CDR1 and CDR2 (germline): SGHDN, FVKESK. The chain's CDR3 is CASSHPSAVNNEQYF. The CDR3 nucleotides are TGTGCCAGCAGCCACCCTAGCGCGGTTAACAATGAGCAGTACTTC.

This clonotype turned up a few times. The rearrangement links TRBV4-3 to TRBJ2-7; D is ambiguous. The ends were cut back, 2 bases at V and 2 bases at J, with 13 bases in the middle. Germline assignment: CDR1 LGHNA and CDR2 YSLEER. The CDR3 is made up of 15 amino acids. The CDR3 region has the DNA TGCGCCAGCAGCCAAATCCGCGCCGGTACCTACGAGCAGTACTTC. Its protein product is CASSQIRAGTYEQYF.

There are a few counts of this clonotype. The V and J genes are TRBV4-3 and TRBJ1-2; tentative D call: TRBD1 (5 bases). The CDR3 spans 13 residues. Germline assignment: CDR1 LGHNA and CDR2 YSLEER. Trimming pared 3 bases from V and 7 bases from J, leaving 12 bases between. CDR3 loop: CASSQSREAGYTF. In nucleotides, the CDR3 is TGCGCCAGCAGCCAGAGCAGGGAGGCTGGCTACACCTTC.

This clonotype has just a few counts. This sequence joins TRBV4-1 and TRBJ1-4; the D is unclear. This CDR3 has 13 residues. Germline V gives CDR1 MGHRA, CDR2 YSYEKL. The V and J ends lost 10 bases and 1 base respectively, with 10 bases between them. The CDR3 nucleotides are TGCGCCACCTCAGGCCAAACTAATGAAAAACTGTTTTTT. Translated: CATSGQTNEKLFF.

The CDR3 protein is CASSEDLEANEKLFF. CDR3 DNA: TGTGCCAGCAGCGAGGACCTGGAGGCTAATGAAAAACTGTTTTTT. The chain links TRBV7-2 to TRBJ1-4; D unresolved. V shed 5 bases and J shed 3 bases, with 13 bases lying between them. The germline V gene encodes CDR1 SGHTA and CDR2 FQGNSA. The CDR3 loop spans 15 amino acids.

The V call is TRBV5-1, the J call TRBJ2-3; 11 nucleotides line up with TRBD2. This CDR3 is built from 18 residues. Looked up from germline, CDR1 is SGHRS and CDR2 is YFSETQ. V lost 1 base, J lost 2 bases, and 9 bases stayed unmatched. CDR3 sequence: CASSLRRASGGTTDTQYF. The CDR3 bases are TGCGCCAGCAGCTTGAGGCGGGCTAGCGGGGGGACCACAGATACGCAGTATTTT.

This clonotype was found once. The chain employs TRBV7-2 and TRBJ2-1; the D gene is possibly TRBD1 (6 bases). CDR1 is SGHTA, CDR2 FQGNSA, per germline. V was pared by 0 bases and J by 10 bases, with 16 bases between. CDR3 size: 15 residues. In DNA, the CDR3 is TGTGCCAGCAGCTTAGCGAGGGTACCAGGGGAGGAGCAGTTCTTC. Amino acid sequence: CASSLARVPGEEQFF.

This clonotype was counted at least ten times. The genes are TRBV4-1 and TRBJ1-5; no clear D gene. CDR1 and CDR2 (germline): MGHRA, YSYEKL. V was trimmed by 5 bases and J by 6 bases, leaving 14 bases between them. CDR3 length: 14 residues. The CDR3 is CASSFTDEGQPQHF. The CDR3 coding sequence is TGCGCCAGCAGCTTCACAGATGAGGGTCAGCCCCAGCATTTT.

This clonotype was counted at least ten times. This chain joins TRBV4-2 and TRBJ2-2, with D tentatively TRBD1 (6 bases). V was cut by 5 bases and J by 5 bases, with 18 bases left in between. The germline V gene encodes CDR1 LGHNA and CDR2 YNFKEQ. The CDR3 contains 16 residues. The CDR3: CASSSTGPGSTGELFF. In DNA form, the CDR3 reads TGTGCCAGCAGCTCGACAGGTCCTGGATCAACCGGGGAGCTGTTTTTT.

This clonotype was detected only a few times. The V call is TRBV12-3 or TRBV12-4, the J call TRBJ2-2; TRBD2 matches at 8 bases. J lost 4 bases, V lost 6 bases, and 10 bases had no gene match. There are 16 residues in the CDR3. CDR3 DNA: TGTGCCAGCAGCCCTCGTAGCGGGGACGGCACCGGGGAGCTGTTTTTT. Translated: CASSPRSGDGTGELFF.

This chain joins TRBV5-5 and TRBJ2-7; unclear D gene. Trimming removed 0 bases from V and 7 bases from J, with 17 bases in between. The CDR3 has 15 residues. CDR1 and CDR2 from the germline V gene are SGHKS and YYEKEE (reference sequence). CDR3 sequence reads: CASSLGHASYNEQYF. In DNA, the CDR3 is TGTGCCAGCAGCTTGGGCCATGCTTCCTACAATGAGCAGTACTTC.

CDR3 residues: CASSQDKGLAGVMKTQYF. CDR3 coding DNA: TGCGCCAGCAGCCAAGATAAGGGACTAGCGGGGGTGATGAAGACCCAGTACTTC. The chain recombines TRBV4-3 with TRBJ2-5; 14 positions agree with TRBD2. Germline values: CDR1 LGHNA, CDR2 YSLEER. This CDR3 comprises 18 residues. Germline trimming cut 0 bases from V and 6 bases from J; bases unmatched to any gene: 9.

The chain couples TRBV29-1 to TRBJ1-3; D is unclear. Trimming removed 6 bases from V and 2 bases from J, with 17 bases in between. Germline CDR1 and CDR2: SQVTM and ANQGSEA. The CDR3 runs to 15 residues. CDR3 in DNA: TGCAGCGTCCCATCAGGAGCAGGTGCTGGAAACACCATATATTTT. It is translated as CSVPSGAGAGNTIYF.

V is TRBV3-1 and J is TRBJ1-2; D is undetermined. Germline CDR1 reads LGHDT; CDR2 reads YNNKEL (reference sequence). CDR3 length: 16 residues. V shed 0 bases and J shed 4 bases, with 15 bases lying between them. This CDR3 reads CASSQDSSGVAYGYTF. The CDR3 region has the DNA TGTGCCAGCAGCCAAGATTCGTCCGGCGTCGCCTATGGCTACACCTTC.

Concerning this clonotype: An end of the junction differs from the germline gene, which may be a read error. The chain uses TRBV6-6 and TRBJ2-5, with D possibly TRBD2 on 5 matching bases. Germline V CDR1 and CDR2: MNHNY, SVGAGI (reference sequence). The CDR3 covers 12 residues. CDR3 protein: CASRYSGAEQYF. The DNA of the CDR3 is TGTGCCAGCAGGTACTCAGGAGCGGAGCAGTACTTC.

This clonotype is a singleton in its sample. A read error may produce the germline difference seen at one junction end. V and J are TRBV10-3 and TRBJ2-5; no definite D call. The DNA end is a closer match to TRBJ2-7, so the J assignment may be wrong. CDR3 length: 12 residues. Germline CDR1 ENHRY, CDR2 SYGVKD. CDR3 in DNA: TGTGTCATCGCCGGGTTACCCTACGAGCAGTACTTC. Protein product: CVIAGLPYEQYF.

This clonotype has a count of ten or more. One end of the junction varies from germline; a read error may be responsible. V is TRBV27 and J is TRBJ2-3; no clear D gene. CDR1 and CDR2 from the germline V gene are MNHEY and SMNVEV (reference sequence). The CDR3 is 13 residues long. The CDR3 DNA follows: TGCGCCAGCAGCTTGTCCTTCACAGATACGCAGTATTTT. Protein: CASSLSFTDTQYF.

This clonotype has a handful of counts. V gene TRBV20-1 combines with J gene TRBJ2-5; maybe TRBD2 (5 bases). The CDR3 spans 12 residues. Per the germline V gene, CDR1 is DFQATT and CDR2 is SNEGSKA (reference sequence). Trimming left V 6 bases short and J 5 bases short, with 13 bases between. Here the CDR3 DNA reads TGCAGTGCCATAGGGCCGGGGGAGACCCAGTACTTC. Translation gives CSAIGPGETQYF.

The CDR3 nucleotides read TGTGCCAGCAGCCGGACTAGCGGGGAGACCCAGTACTTC. Translating gives CASSRTSGETQYF. The V gene is TRBV7-2, the J gene TRBJ2-7; 11 bases agree with TRBD2. The assigned J gene may be wrong: the sequence end matches TRBJ2-5 better. The CDR3 extends over 13 amino acids. CDR1 is SGHTA, CDR2 FQGNSA, per germline.

To note about this clonotype: This may be a read error: a much more frequent sequence differs by one nucleotide. The rearrangement joins TRBV5-1 to TRBJ2-7; D might be TRBD1 or TRBD2, each matching 6 bases. CDR1 is SGHRS and CDR2 is YFSETQ in the germline V gene. CDR3 length equals 16 residues. Trimming removed 1 base from V and 11 bases from J, with 25 bases in between. The CDR3 loop is CASSLPLSGGNDIEYF. Here the CDR3 DNA reads TGCGCCAGCAGCTTGCCCCTATCCGGGGGCAATGACATTGAGTACTTC.